This TCR beta chain was sequenced during a study of cytomegalovirus exposure and HLA in healthy donors. Study in general: The 120 or so validation repertoires and the roughly 690 first-cohort repertoires shared a platform, a later analysis reported.

Germline V gene sequence: CDR1 SEHNR, CDR2 FQNEAQ (reference sequence). The CDR3 contains 18 residues. The V gene lost 2 bases and the J gene lost 4 bases, with 21 bases spanning the gap. Assay used: immunoSEQ multiplex PCR; TCRdb lists only in-frame clones, some missing. The repertoire holds around 140,000 clones, more than 75% seen once, with 8.5% to 9.5% in the top ten. This clone was seen more than once but under ten times. Its matching antigen is unknown. Study results and limitations: Cytomegalovirus association was assigned to some 160 TCR beta chains. According to reports, the classifier identified cytomegalovirus status with high specificity and sensitivity. In the roughly 120 validation repertoires, a later analysis found that first-cohort TCR clusters tended to co-occur.

The chain has TRBV7-9 and TRBJ2-1; tentatively, D is TRBD1 (5 bases). The sequenced material came from PBMCs. This clonotype was obtained from a man aged 18 to 30 in good health and CMV-seropositive. The CDR3 region is CASSLSRPGRKPYNEQFF. The DNA for the CDR3 is TGTGCCAGCAGCTTATCCAGACCAGGGCGGAAGCCGTACAATGAGCAGTTCTTC.